The rows below give T cell receptor beta chains drawn from one sample of a study of blood T cell repertoires in COVID-19. The protocol was immunoSEQ multiplex PCR, while the TCRdb copy is restricted to in-frame clones and leaves out a portion. The repertoire has 450,000 or so clones, around 90% of them found once; the top ten carry 0.8% to 0.9%. The sequencing sample was made of peripheral blood. The receptors shown here come from a man aged 18 to 30 with COVID-19, enrolled during active disease. CDR3s include the opening cysteine and the closing phenylalanine or tryptophan. The D gene is left open where the match is weak. A clone size is listed for some rows: how often the clone was seen (once, few, many), or a class if it is expanded.

j_call clone_size v_call d_call cdr3_aa cdr3_nt
TRBJ2-7 - TRBV7-9 TRBD1 CASSPDPGQGSHEQYF TGTGCCAGCAGCCCAGACCCGGGACAGGGTTCCCACGAGCAGTACTTC
TRBJ2-1 - TRBV5-4 TRBD1 CASSFRDRDNEQFF TGTGCCAGCAGCTTCCGGGACAGGGACAATGAGCAGTTCTTC
TRBJ2-5 once TRBV11-3 - CASSLDRRYQETQYF TGTGCCAGCAGCCTAGACAGGAGGTACCAAGAGACCCAGTACTTC
TRBJ2-1 - TRBV24-1 - CATRQGDEQFF TGTGCCACCAGGCAGGGTGATGAGCAGTTCTTC
TRBJ1-5 once TRBV5-6 - CASSLGVRQPQHF TGTGCCAGCAGCTTAGGGGTTAGGCAGCCCCAGCATTTT
TRBJ2-2 - TRBV7-9 TRBD1 CASSLQGVGELFF TGTGCCAGCAGCTTACAGGGGGTCGGGGAGCTGTTTTTT
TRBJ2-7 many TRBV21-1 - CASSKTSGSYEQYF TGTGCCAGCAGCAAAACTAGCGGGAGTTACGAGCAGTACTTC
TRBJ2-1 - TRBV5-4 TRBD2 CASSRRGGQSYNEQFF TGTGCCAGCAGCCGCCGGGGGGGGCAATCCTACAATGAGCAGTTCTTC
TRBJ1-2 - TRBV11-3 TRBD1 CASSQIPGTGHYGYTF TGTGCCAGCAGCCAGATCCCCGGGACAGGACACTATGGCTACACCTTC
TRBJ2-1 - TRBV30 TRBD2 CACRDYFNEQFF TGTGCCTGTAGGGACTATTTCAATGAGCAGTTCTTC
TRBJ2-2 - TRBV6-1 - CASSEAGGTSGELFF TGTGCCAGCAGTGAAGCTGGGGGGACGAGCGGGGAGCTGTTTTTT
TRBJ2-1 - TRBV28 TRBD1 CASSLPGQTKYNEQFF TGTGCCAGCAGTCTACCGGGACAGACCAAATACAATGAGCAGTTCTTC
TRBJ1-4 once TRBV9 TRBD1 CASSVEGTGGGEKLFF TGTGCCAGCAGCGTAGAAGGGACAGGGGGCGGCGAAAAACTGTTTTTT
TRBJ1-2 - TRBV19 TRBD1 CASTTSGQGNYGYTF TGTGCCAGTACCACCAGCGGACAGGGGAACTATGGCTACACCTTC
TRBJ2-5 once TRBV5-1 TRBD2 CASSAGTSGRSVLETQYF TGCGCCAGCAGCGCAGGGACTAGCGGGAGATCGGTTTTAGAGACCCAGTACTTC
TRBJ1-2 - TRBV6-5 TRBD1 CASSRDSHNYGYTF TGTGCCAGCAGTCGGGACAGCCATAACTATGGCTACACCTTC
TRBJ1-2 - TRBV10-1 - CASSAGEGAYGYTF TGCGCCAGCAGCGCGGGGGAGGGCGCCTATGGCTACACCTTC
TRBJ1-3 - TRBV19 - CASSIDDSSGNTIYF TGTGCCAGTAGTATAGACGACAGCTCTGGAAACACCATATATTTT
TRBJ1-4 - TRBV18 TRBD1 CASSPDRGQNEKLFF TGTGCCAGCTCACCAGACAGGGGGCAGAATGAAAAACTGTTTTTT
TRBJ2-7 - TRBV4-1 TRBD2 CASSQASGSAGEQYF TGCGCCAGCAGCCAAGCTAGCGGGAGCGCTGGCGAGCAGTACTTC
TRBJ1-1 - TRBV6-5 - CASSYSTLDPTEAFF TGTGCCAGCAGTTACTCGACTTTAGATCCCACTGAAGCTTTCTTT
TRBJ2-1 - TRBV6-5 TRBD2 CASRSFAGGYNEQFF TGTGCCAGCAGATCTTTCGCGGGGGGCTACAATGAGCAGTTCTTC
TRBJ1-2 - TRBV27 - CASSLSSTGSLSYGYTF TGTGCCAGCAGTTTATCTTCGACAGGCTCCTTGTCTTATGGCTACACCTTC
TRBJ1-2 - TRBV2 - CASSGEYYGYTF TGTGCCAGCAGTGGAGAGTACTATGGCTACACCTTC
TRBJ2-1 - TRBV11-3 TRBD1 CASSIGQGNSYNEQFF TGTGCCAGCAGCATCGGACAGGGGAACTCCTACAATGAGCAGTTCTTC
TRBJ2-3 - TRBV19 TRBD2 CASSQRGNTDTQYF TGTGCCAGTAGTCAGCGGGGGAACACAGATACGCAGTATTTT
TRBJ2-3 - TRBV15 - CATSKIVPDTQYF TGTGCCACCAGCAAAATAGTCCCAGATACGCAGTATTTT
TRBJ1-2 - TRBV2 - CASRTWAQGPYGYTF TGTGCCAGCAGAACCTGGGCCCAAGGCCCCTATGGCTACACCTTC
TRBJ2-1 - TRBV5-1 - CASSRGTEYNEQFF TGCGCCAGCAGCCGGGGGACCGAGTACAATGAGCAGTTCTTC
TRBJ2-2 - TRBV18 - CASSLQNTGELFF TGTGCCAGCTCACTACAGAACACCGGGGAGCTGTTTTTT
TRBJ2-2 once TRBV27 - CASSPGGNTGELFF TGTGCCAGCAGCCCCGGGGGGAACACCGGGGAGCTGTTTTTT
TRBJ2-2 - TRBV6-6 - CASSQTRGRYTGELFF TGTGCCAGCAGTCAAACCCGGGGGAGATACACCGGGGAGCTGTTTTTT
TRBJ2-2 once TRBV11-2 - CASSFAGRDGELFF TGTGCCAGCAGCTTTGCAGGGCGGGACGGGGAGCTGTTTTTT